What follows describes a single TCR beta chain. This specimen comes from a study of blood T cell repertoires in COVID-19. Produced via immunoSEQ multiplex PCR; TCRdb's table is partial and in-frame only. The sample shows about 390,000 clones, around 87% of them seen only once. The CDR3 spans 16 residues. The J segment lost 3 bases and the V segment lost 5 bases, leaving 8 bases of the junction unmatched. Germline CDR1 SGHDT, CDR2 YYEEEE. This rearrangement joins TRBV5-6 to TRBJ1-4, with 9 positions matching TRBD1. The clonotype originates from a woman aged 55 to 70 with COVID-19, enrolled during active disease. The specimen was peripheral blood. Here the CDR3 DNA reads TGTGCCAGCAGGGAAACGACAGGGGGACCTAATGAAAAACTGTTTTTT. It translates to CASRETTGGPNEKLFF.